These 29 T cell receptor beta chains share one sample of origin, sequenced in a study of graft-versus-host responses after intestinal transplantation. Repertoires were generated with immunoSEQ multiplex PCR, while TCRdb's copy carries only in-frame clones and drops some. Of about 90,000 clones listed, around 90% are singletons. No antigen is known for these receptors. This material consisted of unstimulated CD8+ T cells sorted from spleen or lymph node cells, taken before intestinal transplant. The receptors were gathered from a human donor who received an intestinal transplant.

This chain links TRBV12-2 with TRBJ2-2; the D call in the table, TRBD2, was not verified against the DNA. TRBV12-2 is termed a pseudogene. The CDR3 sequence is 14 residues long. CDR3 nucleotides: TGTGCAAGTCGCTTAGCGCCTAGAATCGGGGAGCTGTTTTTT. Residues: CASRLAPRIGELFF.

The chain combines TRBV27 with TRBJ1-5; 8 bases map to TRBD1. The germline V gene has CDR1 MNHEY and CDR2 SMNVEV (reference sequence). The CDR3 has 15 residues. With V trimmed by 5 bases and J by 2 bases, 5 bases remained unmatched. The CDR3 bases are TGTGCCAGCAGTCCAGGGGGCGCGGGCAATCAGCCCCAGCATTTT. It yields the protein CASSPGGAGNQPQHF.

The V and J genes are TRBV2 and TRBJ1-2, with D possibly matching TRBD1 (6 bases). V was clipped by 6 bases and J by 5 bases, with 10 bases between them. The length of the CDR3 is 12 residues. Germline CDR1 SNHLY, CDR2 FYNNEI. The CDR3 sequence: CASRDSIYGYTF. Written as DNA, the CDR3 is TGTGCCAGCAGGGACAGTATTTATGGCTACACCTTC.

The J gene is TRBJ2-5, the V gene TRBV2; 9 bases agree with TRBD1. The J call may be incorrect, as the DNA end agrees better with TRBJ2-7. The CDR3 length is 12 residues. The germline CDR1 and CDR2 sequences are SNHLY and FYNNEI. The CDR3 DNA sequence: TGTGCCAGTAAGGACAGGGGCTACGAGCAGTACTTC. Translating gives CASKDRGYEQYF.

The genes are TRBV7-2 and TRBJ2-7, with 8 bases lining up with TRBD1. CDR1 is SGHTA and CDR2 is FQGNSA in the germline V gene. The junction had 2 bases not matched to a gene; V was cut back by 3 bases and J by 1 base. This CDR3 has 14 residues. CDR3 in amino acids: CASSFQGASYEQYF. The CDR3 DNA reads TGTGCCAGCAGCTTCCAGGGGGCATCCTACGAGCAGTACTTC.

About this clone: Other DNA sequences from this sample encode an identical CDR3 as well. The V and J genes are TRBV19 and TRBJ1-1; tentatively, D is TRBD1 (5 bases). This CDR3 comprises 13 residues. Germline CDR1 and CDR2: LNHDA and SQIVND (reference sequence). The V gene lost 2 bases and the J gene lost 1 base, with 5 bases spanning the gap. CDR3 protein: CASSIQGNTEAFF. In DNA form, the CDR3 reads TGTGCCAGTAGTATACAGGGGAACACTGAAGCTTTCTTT.

The V gene is TRBV7-9, the J gene TRBJ2-7; D is uncertain. The V end lost 10 bases, the J end lost 3 bases, and 13 bases lay between the germline ends. CDR1 is SEHNR, CDR2 FQNEAQ, per germline (reference sequence). The CDR3 covers 12 residues. The CDR3 DNA reads as TGTGCCATAGTCGGCGCGGACTACGAGCAGTACTTC. Translated: CAIVGADYEQYF. Full variable domain (missing parts from reference TRBV7-9 and TRBJ2-7): DTGVSQNPRHKITKRGQNVTFRCDPISEHNRLYWYRQTLGQGPEFLTYFQNEAQLEKSRLLSDRFSAERPKGSFSTLEIQRTEQGDSAMYLCAIVGADYEQYFGPGTRLTVT.

The J gene is TRBJ2-5, the V gene TRBV6-4; D is perhaps TRBD2 (6 bases). V shed 10 bases and J shed 5 bases, with 32 bases lying between them. The CDR3 is made up of 18 amino acids. The germline CDR1 and CDR2 sequences are MRHNA and SNTAGT. Here the CDR3 reads CATGETSSNEEEGETQYF. For the CDR3, the DNA is TGTGCCACCGGAGAGACTAGTTCAAACGAAGAAGAGGGGGAGACCCAGTACTTC.

The V call is TRBV7-9, the J call TRBJ2-6, with 12 bases identical to TRBD1. J was trimmed by 4 bases and V by 5 bases; bases with no gene match: 9. The CDR3 is 18 residues long. Germline CDR1 SEHNR, CDR2 FQNEAQ (reference sequence). CDR3: CASSLRRDRGRGANVLTF. CDR3 DNA sequence: TGTGCCAGCAGCCTCCGCCGGGACAGGGGGCGAGGGGCCAACGTCCTGACTTTC.

This chain links TRBV5-4 with TRBJ2-5, with no clear D. Germline V gives CDR1 SGHNT, CDR2 YYREEE (reference sequence). The CDR3 consists of 13 residues. The V gene lost 3 bases and the J gene lost 1 base, with 7 bases spanning the gap. CDR3 DNA: TGTGCCAGCAGCTCCCCGGGCCAAGAGACCCAGTACTTC. Amino acids: CASSSPGQETQYF.

This chain connects TRBV16 to TRBJ1-1; D gene unclear. CDR3 length: 15 residues. V lost 4 bases and J lost 0, with 12 bases in between. Germline V gives CDR1 KGHSY, CDR2 FQNENV. The CDR3 loop is CASSPKNSLNTEAFF. DNA of the CDR3: TGTGCCAGCAGCCCCAAAAACTCCTTGAACACTGAAGCTTTCTTT.

V and J are TRBV19 and TRBJ2-7, with 7 bases lining up with TRBD1. V dropped 5 bases and J dropped 2; count of bases not matched to a gene: 9. The CDR3 runs to 15 residues. From germline, CDR1 is LNHDA and CDR2 SQIVND (reference sequence). The CDR3 spells CASSPTDRATYEQYF. CDR3 nucleotide sequence: TGTGCCAGTAGTCCTACCGACAGGGCCACCTACGAGCAGTACTTC.

This chain connects TRBV6-1 to TRBJ2-7, with TRBD2 matching over 7 bases. Trimming took 2 bases from V and 2 from J; bases not matched to a gene: 6. From germline, CDR1 is MNHNS and CDR2 SASEGT. CDR3 length: 15 residues. The CDR3 sequence: CASSERPGGPYEQYF. The CDR3 DNA reads as TGTGCCAGCAGTGAAAGGCCGGGAGGTCCCTACGAGCAGTACTTC.

This sequence joins TRBV7-9 and TRBJ2-7; 8 bases align to TRBD1. CDR3 length: 14 amino acids. Germline values: CDR1 SEHNR, CDR2 FQNEAQ (reference sequence). Trimming cost V 4 bases and J 2 bases; bases outside gene matches: 4. CDR3 nucleotides: TGTGCCAGCAGCTCCTTGGACAGGGCCTACGAGCAGTACTTC. It codes for CASSSLDRAYEQYF. Complete variable domain (other parts from reference TRBV7-9 and TRBJ2-7): DTGVSQNPRHKITKRGQNVTFRCDPISEHNRLYWYRQTLGQGPEFLTYFQNEAQLEKSRLLSDRFSAERPKGSFSTLEIQRTEQGDSAMYLCASSSLDRAYEQYFGPGTRLTVT.

The chain is built from TRBV19 and TRBJ1-1; D may be TRBD1 (6 bases). The CDR3 extends over 15 amino acids. Trimming left V 5 bases short and J 1 base short, with 14 bases between. Germline V gene sequence: CDR1 LNHDA, CDR2 SQIVND (reference sequence). CDR3 loop: CASSPQPTGNTEAFF. CDR3 sequence (DNA): TGTGCCAGTAGTCCGCAGCCGACAGGGAACACTGAAGCTTTCTTT.

The chain combines TRBV10-1 with TRBJ2-7, with no clear D. With 0 bases removed from V and 3 bases from J, the gap between germline ends came to 6 bases. The length of the CDR3 is 13 residues. From germline, CDR1 is WNHNN and CDR2 SYGVQD (reference sequence). CDR3 in amino acids: CASSESRVYEQYF. The CDR3 bases are TGCGCCAGCAGTGAGTCGAGAGTCTACGAGCAGTACTTC.

The chain links TRBV4-1 to TRBJ1-3; D call uncertain. V gave up 2 bases and J gave up 3 bases, with 11 bases separating them. Germline V gene lookup returns CDR1 MGHRA and CDR2 YSYEKL. This CDR3 contains 15 residues. Here the CDR3 reads CASSQKQLIGNTIYF. CDR3 in DNA: TGCGCCAGCAGCCAAAAACAGTTAATTGGAAACACCATATATTTT.

This sequence joins TRBV9 and TRBJ2-1, with D perhaps matching TRBD2 (5 bases). Germline CDR1 reads SGDLS; CDR2 reads YYNGEE. The CDR3 spans 17 residues. V was trimmed by 0 bases and J by 0 bases, leaving 13 bases between them. The CDR3 is CASSVEGAESSYNEQFF. The DNA of the CDR3 is TGTGCCAGCAGCGTAGAGGGAGCGGAGAGCTCCTACAATGAGCAGTTCTTC.

The rearrangement joins TRBV2 to TRBJ2-3; D is perhaps TRBD2 (5 bases). V gave up 8 bases and J gave up 3 bases, with 6 bases separating them. Per the germline V gene, CDR1 is SNHLY and CDR2 is FYNNEI. CDR3 length: 11 residues. The chain's CDR3 is CASGSTDTQYF. The CDR3, as DNA: TGTGCCAGCGGGAGTACAGATACGCAGTATTTT.

This chain uses TRBV13 with TRBJ2-1, with D possibly matching TRBD2 (6 bases). CDR1 PRHDT and CDR2 FYEKMQ come from the germline V gene (reference sequence). With 5 bases removed from V and 2 bases from J, the gap between germline ends came to 13 bases. The CDR3 consists of 15 residues. The CDR3 sequence is CASSEEGGAYNEQFF. CDR3 sequence (DNA): TGTGCCAGCAGCGAGGAGGGAGGCGCCTACAATGAGCAGTTCTTC.

This clone has just one count. The V call is TRBV9, the J call TRBJ2-5, with TRBD1 matching 7 bases. Losses at the gene ends were 3 bases for V and 5 bases for J; bases not matched to a gene: 7. Germline CDR1 reads SGDLS; CDR2 reads YYNGEE. This CDR3 has 14 amino acids. The CDR3 reads CASSAQGGWETQYF. In DNA, the CDR3 is TGTGCCAGCAGCGCCCAAGGGGGCTGGGAGACCCAGTACTTC. Variable domain in full (rest from reference TRBV9 and TRBJ2-5): DSGVTQTPKHLITATGQRVTLRCSPRSGDLSVYWYQQSLDQGLQFLIQYYNGEERAKGNILERFSAQQFPDLHSELNLSSLELGDSALYFCASSAQGGWETQYFGPGTRLLVL.

This clone was seen only a few times. This chain links TRBV6-5 with TRBJ1-5; D gene uncertain. Per the germline V gene, CDR1 is MNHEY and CDR2 is SVGAGI. Trimming stripped 3 bases from V and 3 bases from J, with 6 bases between. This CDR3 comprises 13 residues. The CDR3 bases are TGTGCCAGCAGTTATCGGTCCAATCAGCCCCAGCATTTT. Protein product: CASSYRSNQPQHF.

The chain carries TRBV29-1 and TRBJ1-2, with 8 bases aligning to TRBD1. V shed 6 bases, J shed 4 bases, and the junction held 10 bases outside the gene matches. CDR1 and CDR2 from the germline V gene are SQVTM and ANQGSEA. The CDR3 contains 14 residues. Here the CDR3 reads CSVGSGGAGYGYTF. CDR3 bases: TGCAGCGTGGGGTCAGGGGGCGCCGGCTATGGCTACACCTTC.

The V and J genes are TRBV7-9 and TRBJ2-7; TRBD2 agrees at 7 bases. CDR3 length: 15 amino acids. Germline V gives CDR1 SEHNR, CDR2 FQNEAQ (reference sequence). Germline trimming cut 8 bases from V and 1 base from J; bases unmatched to any gene: 11. The DNA of the CDR3 is TGTGCCAGCTCCCAGGCAGGGACTAATTCCTACGAGCAGTACTTC. It translates to CASSQAGTNSYEQYF.

This clone was found once. The CDR3 loop reads CAISERGGSGANVLTF. As DNA, the CDR3 is TGTGCCATCAGTGAAAGAGGGGGCTCTGGGGCCAACGTCCTGACTTTC. J is TRBJ2-6 and V is TRBV10-3; a possible D gene is TRBD1 (6 bases). The ends were cut back, 3 bases at V and 0 bases at J, with 9 bases in the middle. The V gene's germline CDR1 is ENHRY and CDR2 SYGVKD. The CDR3 consists of 16 residues.

This clone was observed a single time. The rearrangement links TRBV28 to TRBJ2-5; D unclear. The CDR3 is 15 amino acids. Trimming took off 3 bases at V and 5 bases at J, with 16 bases between the two ends. The germline gives CDR1 MDHEN, CDR2 SYDVKM. In DNA form, the CDR3 reads TGTGCCAGCAGTTTGGGTGTGGGTAGCTGGGAGACCCAGTACTTC. Translation gives CASSLGVGSWETQYF.

The table lists this clone with a few counts. The chain combines TRBV6-5 with TRBJ2-7; 7 bases fit TRBD2. The trim removed 11 bases at V and 6 bases at J, leaving 16 bases unmatched. The CDR3 sequence is 14 residues long. The germline V gene encodes CDR1 MNHEY and CDR2 SVGAGI. The CDR3: CAASPRVAGVEQYF. The CDR3 bases are TGTGCCGCCTCACCCAGGGTGGCGGGAGTCGAGCAGTACTTC.

The rearrangement links TRBV25-1 to TRBJ1-2, with D tentatively TRBD1 (6 bases). Germline CDR1 MGHDK, CDR2 SYGVNS. V shed 8 bases and J shed 4 bases, with 11 bases lying between them. The CDR3 consists of 12 residues. CDR3 DNA sequence: TGTGCCAGCCGAACAGGGCTCTATGGCTACACCTTC. Translated: CASRTGLYGYTF.

This chain links TRBV19 with TRBJ2-7; 8 nucleotides line up with TRBD2. The CDR3 has 16 residues. CDR1 and CDR2 from the germline V gene are LNHDA and SQIVND (reference sequence). V lost 4 bases and J lost 3; bases outside the gene matches: 11. This CDR3 is CASSNSGDTGLYEQYF. CDR3 coding DNA: TGTGCCAGTAGTAATAGCGGGGACACTGGACTCTACGAGCAGTACTTC.